A selection of T cell receptor beta chains follows, all from one sample in a study of cytomegalovirus exposure and HLA in healthy donors. The data were produced by immunoSEQ multiplex PCR, yet TCRdb's version contains in-frame clones alone and is incomplete. The sample carries roughly 200,000 clones, 86% recorded once. Source material: PBMCs. All receptors come from a young man in good health and CMV-seropositive. Each CDR3 is given with its conserved first and last residue. A D gene is named only where the DNA matches it firmly. Rows may omit the clone size; those that give it use once, few, many or a size class.

d_gene	abundance	j_gene	v_gene	CDR3aa	CDR3nt
TRBD2	.	TRBJ2-1	TRBV5-1	CASGGVEQFF	TGCGCCAGCGGGGGGGTAGAGCAGTTCTTC
.	.	TRBJ1-5	TRBV5-5	CASSDDSNQPQHF	TGTGCCAGCAGCGACGATAGCAATCAGCCCCAGCATTTT
.	.	TRBJ2-2	TRBV6-6	CASSYIAPGELFF	TGTGCCAGCAGTTACATAGCCCCCGGGGAGCTGTTTTTT
.	once	TRBJ1-5	TRBV2	CASSVGASTLSNQPQHF	TGTGCCAGCAGTGTGGGGGCGAGCACACTCAGCAATCAGCCCCAGCATTTT
TRBD1	.	TRBJ1-1	TRBV5-6	CASSLRQGAEAFF	TGTGCCAGCAGCTTGCGACAGGGGGCTGAAGCTTTCTTT
TRBD1	once	TRBJ2-2	TRBV7-7	CASSPGTGHTGELFF	TGTGCCAGCAGCCCCGGGACAGGGCACACCGGGGAGCTGTTTTTT
.	.	TRBJ2-5	TRBV5-1	CASSRTTTTQYF	TGCGCCAGCAGCCGGACTACTACAACCCAGTACTTC
TRBD2	once	TRBJ2-3	TRBV9	CASSQELAGTDTQYF	TGTGCCAGCAGCCAAGAACTAGCGGGCACAGATACGCAGTATTTT
.	.	TRBJ1-2	TRBV9	CASSVANDYGYTF	TGTGCCAGCAGCGTAGCGAACGACTATGGCTACACCTTC
TRBD1	.	TRBJ2-7	TRBV7-2	CASSLGGTGGRYEQYF	TGTGCCAGCAGCTTAGGGGGGACAGGGGGACGGTACGAGCAGTACTTC
.	few	TRBJ1-2	TRBV7-9	CASSPSGNANYGYTF	TGTGCCAGCAGCCCGTCTGGGAATGCTAACTATGGCTACACCTTC
TRBD1	.	TRBJ1-1	TRBV7-9	CASKEGALLNTEAFF	TGTGCCAGCAAAGAGGGGGCTCTGTTGAACACTGAAGCTTTCTTT
.	.	TRBJ1-2	TRBV6-5	CASSYRGDLYGYTF	TGTGCCAGCAGTTACCGCGGGGACCTCTATGGCTACACCTTC
.	.	TRBJ1-2	TRBV7-7	CASSLDLLGRTYGYTF	TGTGCCAGCAGCTTAGATCTCCTAGGACGGACCTATGGCTACACCTTC
TRBD1	.	TRBJ1-2	TRBV19	CASSQGTGAIGRGYTF	TGTGCCAGTAGTCAAGGGACAGGAGCCATTGGTAGGGGCTACACCTTC
.	.	TRBJ2-1	TRBV2	CASGGTAYNEQFF	TGTGCCAGCGGGGGAACCGCCTACAATGAGCAGTTCTTC
TRBD1	.	TRBJ1-3	TRBV5-6	CASSLRDRGISPIYF	TGTGCCAGCAGCTTGCGCGACAGGGGGATCAGCCCCATATATTTT
.	.	TRBJ2-3	TRBV5-1	CASSGDTGLGTDTQYF	TGCGCCAGCAGCGGGGACACAGGGCTGGGCACAGATACGCAGTATTTT
.	.	TRBJ2-7	TRBV6-5	CASSLQGSYEQYF	TGTGCCAGCAGCCTACAGGGTTCCTACGAGCAGTACTTC
.	once	TRBJ1-2	TRBV19	CASSIMAGNYGYTF	TGTGCCAGTAGTATTATGGCAGGGAACTATGGCTACACCTTC
.	.	TRBJ2-5	TRBV5-6	CASSLWGAMETQYF	TGTGCCAGCAGCTTGTGGGGGGCCATGGAGACCCAGTACTTC
.	.	TRBJ1-2	TRBV6-1	CASSEGIGNYGYTF	TGTGCCAGCAGTGAGGGCATCGGCAACTATGGCTACACCTTC
.	.	TRBJ1-1	TRBV18	CASSPSSGATGTEAFF	TGTGCCAGCTCACCCTCGTCGGGGGCCACTGGCACTGAAGCTTTCTTT
.	.	TRBJ1-3	TRBV30	CAGTYSNSGNTIYF	TGTGCCGGAACTTACAGCAACTCTGGAAACACCATATATTTT
.	.	TRBJ2-3	TRBV7-9	CASSFGGGGDTQYF	TGTGCCAGCAGCTTTGGCGGGGGCGGAGATACGCAGTATTTT
.	.	TRBJ1-2	TRBV27	CASRSFELYRYTF	TGTGCCAGCAGGAGTTTCGAGCTCTATCGCTACACCTTC
.	.	TRBJ1-1	TRBV9	CASSGHRENTEAFF	TGTGCCAGCAGCGGACACAGGGAGAACACTGAAGCTTTCTTT
.	.	TRBJ2-3	TRBV18	CASSPLFGSSDTQYF	TGTGCCAGCTCACCACTCTTCGGGTCCTCAGATACGCAGTATTTT
.	.	TRBJ2-4	TRBV27	CASSQGVIQYF	TGTGCCAGCAGTCAAGGGGTCATTCAGTACTTC
.	.	TRBJ2-7	TRBV4-3	CASSQEFDTGYEQYF	TGCGCCAGCAGCCAAGAGTTTGACACTGGCTACGAGCAGTACTTC
TRBD2	few	TRBJ2-5	TRBV19	CAGAGGASETQYF	TGTGCCGGGGCGGGGGGCGCGTCCGAGACCCAGTACTTC
TRBD2	.	TRBJ2-6	TRBV5-1	CASSLAREGRAGANVLTF	TGCGCCAGCAGCTTGGCGCGGGAGGGCCGGGCTGGGGCCAACGTCCTGACTTTC
.	.	TRBJ2-7	TRBV11-1	CASSFEGGPYEQYF	TGTGCCAGCAGCTTCGAAGGGGGACCCTACGAGCAGTACTTC
.	.	TRBJ2-5	TRBV19	CASSIRFPRETQYF	TGTGCCAGTAGTATCCGATTCCCTCGAGAGACCCAGTACTTC
TRBD1	.	TRBJ1-5	TRBV9	CASSVAAGGKEPQHF	TGTGCCAGCAGCGTGGCGGCAGGGGGCAAGGAGCCCCAGCATTTT
TRBD2	.	TRBJ2-2	TRBV2	CASSDPAGVATGELFF	TGTGCCAGCAGTGACCCCGCGGGAGTGGCCACCGGGGAGCTGTTTTTT
.	.	TRBJ2-2	TRBV5-6	CASSSPNWKIANTGELFF	TGTGCCAGCAGCTCCCCTAATTGGAAGATCGCGAACACCGGGGAGCTGTTTTTT
TRBD1	few	TRBJ1-6	TRBV6-5	CASSYSGQSYNSPLHF	TGTGCCAGCAGTTACTCGGGACAGAGCTATAATTCACCCCTCCACTTT
.	.	TRBJ2-2	TRBV7-2	CASSFLAGTAGELFF	TGTGCCAGCAGCTTTCTAGCTGGGACGGCCGGGGAGCTGTTTTTT
.	few	TRBJ2-7	TRBV6-6	CASSPSGEQYF	TGTGCCAGCAGCCCGTCGGGCGAGCAGTACTTC
.	.	TRBJ1-5	TRBV15	CATSPMGPQPQHF	TGTGCCACCAGCCCCATGGGGCCTCAGCCCCAGCATTTT
.	.	TRBJ1-3	TRBV4-1	CASSQGVAGISGNTIYF	TGCGCCAGCAGCCAAGGGGTGGCAGGCATCTCTGGAAACACCATATATTTT
TRBD2	.	TRBJ2-7	TRBV4-2	CASSQGGGRDHPSYEQYF	TGTGCCAGCAGCCAAGGGGGCGGGAGGGACCACCCTTCCTACGAGCAGTACTTC
TRBD2	once	TRBJ2-5	TRBV7-7	CASSLGLAGGQETQYF	TGTGCCAGCAGCCTTGGACTAGCGGGGGGACAGGAGACCCAGTACTTC
TRBD1	many	TRBJ1-4	TRBV4-3	CASSQEEQGINEKLFF	TGCGCCAGCAGCCAAGAAGAACAGGGGATTAATGAAAAACTGTTTTTT
TRBD1	.	TRBJ2-7	TRBV19	CASSPGQGPYEQYF	TGTGCCAGTAGTCCTGGACAGGGCCCCTACGAGCAGTACTTC
.	.	TRBJ1-4	TRBV2	CASSPAGTTNEKLFF	TGTGCCAGCAGCCCCGCTGGCACAACTAATGAAAAACTGTTTTTT
.	.	TRBJ1-1	TRBV28	CASSFGRRGVMNTEAFF	TGTGCCAGCAGTTTCGGCAGGCGGGGGGTTATGAACACTGAAGCTTTCTTT
TRBD1	.	TRBJ1-4	TRBV23-1	CASSPSDRGLVRREKLFF	TGCGCCAGCAGCCCCAGCGACAGGGGGTTAGTGCGTAGGGAAAAACTGTTTTTT
.	.	TRBJ2-3	TRBV13	CASSPLRRAATDTQYF	TGTGCCAGCAGCCCATTAAGGCGGGCGGCCACAGATACGCAGTATTTT
.	.	TRBJ2-3	TRBV4-3	CASSRVSTDTQYF	TGCGCCAGCAGCCGAGTGAGCACAGATACGCAGTATTTT
TRBD1	.	TRBJ2-7	TRBV25-1	CASSEGTGNYEQYF	TGTGCCAGCAGTGAAGGGACAGGGAACTACGAGCAGTACTTC
.	.	TRBJ2-3	TRBV29-1	CSVEVVQTTDTQYF	TGCAGCGTTGAAGTAGTACAGACCACAGATACGCAGTATTTT